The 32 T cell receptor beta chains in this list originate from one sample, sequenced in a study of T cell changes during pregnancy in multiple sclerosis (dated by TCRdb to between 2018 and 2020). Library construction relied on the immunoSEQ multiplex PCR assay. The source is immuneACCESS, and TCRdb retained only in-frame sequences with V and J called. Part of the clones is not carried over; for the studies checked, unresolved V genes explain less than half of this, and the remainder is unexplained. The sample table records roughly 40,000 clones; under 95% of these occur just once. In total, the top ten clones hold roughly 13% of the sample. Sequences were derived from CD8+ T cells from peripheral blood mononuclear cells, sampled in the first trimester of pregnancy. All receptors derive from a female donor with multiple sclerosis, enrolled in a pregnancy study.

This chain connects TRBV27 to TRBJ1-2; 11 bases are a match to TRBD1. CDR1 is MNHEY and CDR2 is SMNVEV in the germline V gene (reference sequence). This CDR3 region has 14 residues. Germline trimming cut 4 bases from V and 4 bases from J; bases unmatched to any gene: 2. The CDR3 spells CASSYGTGGYGYTF. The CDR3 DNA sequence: TGTGCCAGCAGTTATGGGACAGGGGGCTATGGCTACACCTTC.

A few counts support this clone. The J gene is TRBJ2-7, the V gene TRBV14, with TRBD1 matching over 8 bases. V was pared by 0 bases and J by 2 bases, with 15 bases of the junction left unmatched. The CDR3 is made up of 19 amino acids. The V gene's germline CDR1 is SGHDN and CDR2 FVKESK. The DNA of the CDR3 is TGTGCCAGCAGCCAAGACCCCCTCCTTACAGGGGGAATCCCCTACGAGCAGTACTTC. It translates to CASSQDPLLTGGIPYEQYF. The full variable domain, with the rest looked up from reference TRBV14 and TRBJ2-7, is EAGVTQFPSHSVIEKGQTVTLRCDPISGHDNLYWYRRVMGKEIKFLLHFVKESKQDESGMPNNRFLAERTGGTYSTLKVQPAELEDSGVYFCASSQDPLLTGGIPYEQYFGPGTRLTVT.

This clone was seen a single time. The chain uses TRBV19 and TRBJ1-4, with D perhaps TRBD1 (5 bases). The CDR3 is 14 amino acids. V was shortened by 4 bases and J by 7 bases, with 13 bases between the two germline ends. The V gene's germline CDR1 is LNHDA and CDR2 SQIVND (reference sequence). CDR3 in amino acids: CASSNSRVGEKLFF. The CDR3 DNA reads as TGTGCCAGTAGTAACTCCAGGGTGGGTGAAAAACTGTTTTTT.

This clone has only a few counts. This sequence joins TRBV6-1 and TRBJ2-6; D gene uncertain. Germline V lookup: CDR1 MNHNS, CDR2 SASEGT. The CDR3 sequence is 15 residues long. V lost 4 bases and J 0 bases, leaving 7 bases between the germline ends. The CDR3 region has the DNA TGTGCCAGCAGTGCTCAGCGCTCTGGGGCCAACGTCCTGACTTTC. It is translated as CASSAQRSGANVLTF.

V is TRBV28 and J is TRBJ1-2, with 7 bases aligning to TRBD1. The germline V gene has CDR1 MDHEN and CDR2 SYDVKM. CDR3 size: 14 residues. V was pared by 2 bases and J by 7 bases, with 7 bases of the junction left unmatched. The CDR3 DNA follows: TGTGCCAGCAGTTTAAAACAGGGGTTTAGTGGCTACACCTTC. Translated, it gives CASSLKQGFSGYTF.

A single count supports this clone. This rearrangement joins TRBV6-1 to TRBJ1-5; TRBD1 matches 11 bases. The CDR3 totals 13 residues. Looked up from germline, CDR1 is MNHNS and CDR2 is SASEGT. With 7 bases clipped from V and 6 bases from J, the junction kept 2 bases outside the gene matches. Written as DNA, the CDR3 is TGTGCCAGCACGGGACAGGGGGGTCAGCCCCAGCATTTT. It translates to CASTGQGGQPQHF.

CDR3 sequence: CASSPSSSYNEQFF. In DNA, the CDR3 is TGTGCCAGCAGCCCATCTAGTTCCTACAATGAGCAGTTCTTC. The rearrangement joins TRBV6-5 to TRBJ2-1; D gene unclear. The length of the CDR3 is 14 residues. CDR1 MNHEY and CDR2 SVGAGI come from the germline V gene. V lost 6 bases to trimming and J lost 1 base, with 10 bases between them.

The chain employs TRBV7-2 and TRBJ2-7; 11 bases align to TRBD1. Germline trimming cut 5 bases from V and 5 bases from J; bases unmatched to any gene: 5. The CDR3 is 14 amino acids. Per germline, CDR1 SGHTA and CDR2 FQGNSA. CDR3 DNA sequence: TGTGCCAGCAGCCGGACAGGGGGCGGGGACGAGCAGTACTTC. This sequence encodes CASSRTGGGDEQYF.

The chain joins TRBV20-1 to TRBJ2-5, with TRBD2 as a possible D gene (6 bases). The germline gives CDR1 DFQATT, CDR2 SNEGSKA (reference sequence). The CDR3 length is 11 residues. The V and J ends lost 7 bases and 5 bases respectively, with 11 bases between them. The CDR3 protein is CSVSSGETQYF. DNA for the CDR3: TGCAGTGTCTCAAGCGGGGAGACCCAGTACTTC.

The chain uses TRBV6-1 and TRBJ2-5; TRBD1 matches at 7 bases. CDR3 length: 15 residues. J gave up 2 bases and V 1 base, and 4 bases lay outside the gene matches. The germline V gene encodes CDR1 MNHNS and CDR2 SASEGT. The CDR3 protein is CASSEGGQLQETQYF. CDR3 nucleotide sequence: TGTGCCAGCAGTGAAGGGGGACAGCTGCAAGAGACCCAGTACTTC.

The CDR3 region has the DNA TGTGCCAGTAGTATCAACCCGGCTGGGGCCAACGTCCTGACTTTC. This gives the protein CASSINPAGANVLTF. The V call is TRBV19, the J call TRBJ2-6; D is ambiguous. This CDR3 has 15 residues. V was shortened by 3 bases and J by 2 bases, with 8 bases between the two germline ends. The germline gives CDR1 LNHDA, CDR2 SQIVND (reference sequence).

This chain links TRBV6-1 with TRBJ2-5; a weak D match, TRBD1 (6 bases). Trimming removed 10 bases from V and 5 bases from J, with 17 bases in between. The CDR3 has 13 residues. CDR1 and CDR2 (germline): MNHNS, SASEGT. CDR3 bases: TGTGCCACCCCGAAGCAGGGGACGGAGACCCAGTACTTC. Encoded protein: CATPKQGTETQYF.

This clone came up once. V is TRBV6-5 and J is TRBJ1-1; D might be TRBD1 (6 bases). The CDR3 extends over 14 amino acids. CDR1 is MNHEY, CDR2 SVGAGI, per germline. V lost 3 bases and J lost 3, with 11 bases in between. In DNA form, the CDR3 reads TGTGCCAGCAGTTATCGGGAGGGGGACACTGAAGCTTTCTTT. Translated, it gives CASSYREGDTEAFF.

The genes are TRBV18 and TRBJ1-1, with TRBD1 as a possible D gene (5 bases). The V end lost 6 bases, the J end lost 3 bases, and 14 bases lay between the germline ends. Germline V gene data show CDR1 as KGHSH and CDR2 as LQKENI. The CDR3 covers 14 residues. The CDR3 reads CASSRQLADTEAFF. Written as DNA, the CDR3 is TGTGCCAGCTCCAGACAGCTCGCCGACACTGAAGCTTTCTTT.

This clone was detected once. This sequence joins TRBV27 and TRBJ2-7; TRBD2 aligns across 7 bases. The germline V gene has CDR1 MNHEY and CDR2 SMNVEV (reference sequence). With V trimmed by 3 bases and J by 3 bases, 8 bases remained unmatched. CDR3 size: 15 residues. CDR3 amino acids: CASSLGGGQGYEQYF. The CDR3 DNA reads TGTGCCAGCAGTTTGGGGGGAGGGCAGGGCTACGAGCAGTACTTC.

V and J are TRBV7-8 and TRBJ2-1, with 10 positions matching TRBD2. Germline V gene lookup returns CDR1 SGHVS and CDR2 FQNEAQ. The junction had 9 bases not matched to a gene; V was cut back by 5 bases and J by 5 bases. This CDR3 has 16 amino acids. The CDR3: CASSTDLAGGNNEQFF. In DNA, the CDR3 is TGTGCCAGCAGCACTGATTTAGCGGGGGGAAACAATGAGCAGTTCTTC.

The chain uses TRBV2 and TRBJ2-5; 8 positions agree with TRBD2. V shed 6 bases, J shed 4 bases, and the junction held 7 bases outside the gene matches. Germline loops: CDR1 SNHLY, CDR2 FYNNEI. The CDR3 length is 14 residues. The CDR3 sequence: CASRVRGGPETQYF. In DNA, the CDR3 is TGTGCCAGCAGGGTACGGGGGGGCCCAGAGACCCAGTACTTC.

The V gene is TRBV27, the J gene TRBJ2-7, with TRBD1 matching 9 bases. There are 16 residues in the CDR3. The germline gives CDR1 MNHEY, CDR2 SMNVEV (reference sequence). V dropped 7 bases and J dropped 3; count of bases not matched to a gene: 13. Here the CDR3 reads CASTYLTGGDLYEQYF. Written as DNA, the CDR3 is TGTGCCAGCACTTACCTGACAGGGGGAGACCTCTACGAGCAGTACTTC.

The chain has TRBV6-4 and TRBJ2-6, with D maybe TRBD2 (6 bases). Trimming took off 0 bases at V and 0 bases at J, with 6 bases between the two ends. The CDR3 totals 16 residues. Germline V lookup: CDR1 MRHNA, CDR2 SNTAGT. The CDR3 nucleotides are TGTGCCAGCAGTGACTCTAGCGGCTCTGGGGCCAACGTCCTGACTTTC. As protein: CASSDSSGSGANVLTF.

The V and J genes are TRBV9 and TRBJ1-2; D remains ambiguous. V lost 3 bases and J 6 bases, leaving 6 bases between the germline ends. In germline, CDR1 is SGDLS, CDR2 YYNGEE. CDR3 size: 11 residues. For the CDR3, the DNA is TGTGCCAGCAGCGCCGGGGATGGCTACACCTTC. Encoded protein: CASSAGDGYTF.

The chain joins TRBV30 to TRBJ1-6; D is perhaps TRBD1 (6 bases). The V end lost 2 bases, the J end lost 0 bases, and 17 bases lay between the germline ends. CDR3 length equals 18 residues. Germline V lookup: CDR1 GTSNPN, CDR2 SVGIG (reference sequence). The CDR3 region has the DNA TGTGCCTGGAGTAACTCCGACAGGTCGAGCTCCTATAATTCACCCCTCCACTTT. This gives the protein CAWSNSDRSSSYNSPLHF.

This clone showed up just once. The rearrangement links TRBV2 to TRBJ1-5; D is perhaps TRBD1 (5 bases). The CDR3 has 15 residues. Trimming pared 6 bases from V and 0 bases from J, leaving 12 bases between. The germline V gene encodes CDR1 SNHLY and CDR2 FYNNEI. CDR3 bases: TGTGCCAGCAGCGGGGGGGTAACTAGCAATCAGCCCCAGCATTTT. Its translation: CASSGGVTSNQPQHF.

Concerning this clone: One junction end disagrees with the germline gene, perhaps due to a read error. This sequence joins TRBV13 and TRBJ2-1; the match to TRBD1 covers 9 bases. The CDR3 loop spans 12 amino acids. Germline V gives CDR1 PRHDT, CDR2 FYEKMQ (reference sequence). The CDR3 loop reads CASSPYRDRELF. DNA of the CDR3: TGTGCCAGCAGCCCGTACCGGGACAGGGAACTCTTC.

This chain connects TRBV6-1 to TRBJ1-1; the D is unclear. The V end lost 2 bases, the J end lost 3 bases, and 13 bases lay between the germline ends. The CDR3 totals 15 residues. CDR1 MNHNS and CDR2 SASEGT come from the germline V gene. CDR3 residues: CASSEFPPEDTEAFF. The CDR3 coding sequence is TGTGCCAGCAGTGAATTCCCCCCGGAGGACACTGAAGCTTTCTTT.

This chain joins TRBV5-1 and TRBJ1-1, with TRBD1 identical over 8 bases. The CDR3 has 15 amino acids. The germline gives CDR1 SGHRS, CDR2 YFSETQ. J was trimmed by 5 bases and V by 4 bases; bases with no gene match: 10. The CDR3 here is CASSGTTGAVTEAFF. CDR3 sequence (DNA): TGCGCCAGCAGCGGGACGACAGGGGCGGTAACTGAAGCTTTCTTT.

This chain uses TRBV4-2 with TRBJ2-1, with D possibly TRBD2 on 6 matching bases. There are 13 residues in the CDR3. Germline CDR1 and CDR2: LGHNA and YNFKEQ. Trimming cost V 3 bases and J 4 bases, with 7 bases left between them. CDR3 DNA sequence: TGTGCCAGCAGCCAGGGACTGTACAATGAGCAGTTCTTC. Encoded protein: CASSQGLYNEQFF.

The CDR3 DNA follows: TGTGCCAGCAGTTACGGGGAGGGCCTCTCTGGAAACACCATATATTTT. This encodes CASSYGEGLSGNTIYF. The V and J genes are TRBV6-5 and TRBJ1-3; no reliable D call. V was shortened by 2 bases and J by 0 bases, with 11 bases between the two germline ends. CDR3 length: 16 residues. CDR1 and CDR2 (germline): MNHEY, SVGAGI.

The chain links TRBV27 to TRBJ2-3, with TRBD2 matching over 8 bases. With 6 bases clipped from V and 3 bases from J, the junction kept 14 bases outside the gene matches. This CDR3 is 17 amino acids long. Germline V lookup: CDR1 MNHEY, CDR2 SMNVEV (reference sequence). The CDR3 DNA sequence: TGTGCCAGCAGCCCCCGGAGTGTAGCGGGATTAACAGATACGCAGTATTTT. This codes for CASSPRSVAGLTDTQYF.

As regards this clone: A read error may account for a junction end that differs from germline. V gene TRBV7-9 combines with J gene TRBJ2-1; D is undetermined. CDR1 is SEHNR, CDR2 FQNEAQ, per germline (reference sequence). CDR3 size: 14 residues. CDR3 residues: CASTLRYEFNEQFF. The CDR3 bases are TGTGCCAGCACCTTACGGTACGAGTTTAATGAGCAGTTCTTC.

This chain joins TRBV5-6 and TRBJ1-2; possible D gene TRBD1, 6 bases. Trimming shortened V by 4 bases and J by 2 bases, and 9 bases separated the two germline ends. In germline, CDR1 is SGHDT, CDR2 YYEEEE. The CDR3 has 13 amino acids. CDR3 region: CASSQDRNYGYTF. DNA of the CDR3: TGTGCCAGCAGCCAAGACAGGAACTATGGCTACACCTTC.

Here the CDR3 reads CATGAGADTQYF. CDR3 DNA sequence: TGTGCCACAGGGGCCGGGGCAGATACGCAGTATTTT. The gene calls are TRBV13 and TRBJ2-3, with D possibly matching TRBD1 (6 bases). Trimming cost V 10 bases and J 4 bases, with 12 bases left between them. CDR1 and CDR2 from the germline V gene are PRHDT and FYEKMQ (reference sequence). The CDR3 has 12 amino acids.

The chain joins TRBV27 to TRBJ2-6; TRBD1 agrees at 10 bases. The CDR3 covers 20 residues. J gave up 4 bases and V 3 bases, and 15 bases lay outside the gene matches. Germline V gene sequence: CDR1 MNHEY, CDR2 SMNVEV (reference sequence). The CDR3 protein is CASSLGYGGTGAGGANVLTF. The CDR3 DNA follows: TGTGCCAGCAGTTTGGGTTATGGGGGGACAGGGGCTGGGGGGGCCAACGTCCTGACTTTC.